Listed below are T cell receptor beta chains from one sample, sequenced in a study of T cell responses to AZD1222 COVID-19 vaccine. The table came from immunoSEQ multiplex PCR; TCRdb's copy has only in-frame clones and leaves some out. The data show 150,000 or so clones, 89% seen once. This specimen consisted of peripheral blood, obtained on day 0 of AZD1222 vaccination. These receptors all stem from an adult in good health. The CDR3 runs from the conserved cysteine through the conserved F or W. A D gene is named only where the DNA matches it firmly. Size is omitted from some rows. Given values are once, few, many or a class for expanded clones.

NA	TRBV15	NA	TRBJ2-2	CATSRDRPGRGRGTGELFF	TGTGCCACCAGCAGAGATCGTCCGGGCAGGGGAAGAGGCACCGGGGAGCTGTTTTTT
NA	TRBV19	NA	TRBJ1-5	CASTVYNQPQHF	TGTGCCAGTACGGTCTACAATCAGCCCCAGCATTTT
NA	TRBV10-1	NA	TRBJ1-2	CASSPTREAGYTF	TGCGCCAGCAGTCCCACTAGGGAGGCGGGCTACACCTTC
once	TRBV5-1	NA	TRBJ2-3	CASSLVGQGNTDTQYF	TGCGCCAGCAGCTTGGTGGGCCAGGGCAACACAGATACGCAGTATTTT
NA	TRBV5-4	TRBD1	TRBJ1-2	CASTSGTGYGYTF	TGTGCCAGCACGTCCGGGACAGGGTATGGCTACACCTTC
NA	TRBV12-3/TRBV12-4	NA	TRBJ1-2	CASSSGSGGYTF	TGTGCCAGCAGTTCGGGATCGGGTGGCTACACCTTC
NA	TRBV10-3	TRBD1	TRBJ1-2	CAISRDSLDYGYTF	TGTGCCATCAGTCGGGACAGTCTGGACTATGGCTACACCTTC
NA	TRBV4-3	NA	TRBJ1-3	CASSQDRDPGNTIYF	TGCGCCAGCAGCCAAGACAGGGACCCTGGAAACACCATATATTTT
NA	TRBV19	NA	TRBJ1-6	CASNSWGAAYNSPLHF	TGTGCCAGTAACTCCTGGGGGGCAGCCTATAATTCACCCCTCCACTTT
NA	TRBV5-3	TRBD1	TRBJ2-3	CARSSVGTEMTDTQYF	TGTGCCAGAAGCTCAGTAGGGACAGAAATGACAGATACGCAGTATTTT
NA	TRBV6-5	NA	TRBJ2-1	CASSYRPYNEQFF	TGTGCCAGCAGTTACAGGCCCTACAATGAGCAGTTCTTC
NA	TRBV7-2	NA	TRBJ1-6	CASSFIALPLHF	TGTGCCAGCAGCTTTATTGCCCTTCCCCTCCACTTT
NA	TRBV4-2	NA	TRBJ2-4	CASSPSDKNIQYF	TGTGCCAGCAGCCCCTCGGACAAAAACATTCAGTACTTC
NA	TRBV28	NA	TRBJ1-6	CASSSFGETPLHF	TGTGCCAGCAGTTCCTTCGGGGAAACACCCCTCCACTTT
once	TRBV12-3/TRBV12-4	NA	TRBJ1-2	CASSPRGFGGYTF	TGTGCCAGCAGCCCTAGGGGGTTCGGAGGCTACACCTTC
NA	TRBV25-1	NA	TRBJ1-2	CASSDDRPGYTF	TGTGCCAGCAGTGACGACAGGCCTGGCTACACCTTC
NA	TRBV3-1/TRBV3-2	NA	TRBJ2-3	CASSPLSTDTQYF	TGTGCCAGCAGCCCCTTGAGCACAGATACGCAGTATTTT
NA	TRBV20-1	TRBD1	TRBJ1-5	CSASMGQGYGQPQHF	TGCAGTGCTAGTATGGGACAGGGATATGGACAGCCCCAGCATTTT
NA	TRBV6-5	TRBD1	TRBJ1-6	CASSLGDSRNSPLHF	TGTGCCAGCAGTTTAGGGGACAGCCGAAATTCACCCCTCCACTTT
NA	TRBV27	NA	TRBJ2-7	CASRDILTYEQYF	TGTGCCAGCAGGGACATTCTAACCTACGAGCAGTACTTC
NA	TRBV30	NA	TRBJ2-7	CAWGFRRGEQYF	TGTGCCTGGGGGTTTCGGAGAGGCGAGCAGTACTTC
NA	TRBV30	TRBD1	TRBJ1-2	CACPRTGNIYGYTF	TGTGCCTGCCCCAGGACAGGGAATATCTATGGCTACACCTTC
NA	TRBV5-5	NA	TRBJ1-3	CASSFSEGLSGNTIYF	TGTGCCAGCAGCTTCTCCGAGGGACTCTCTGGAAACACCATATATTTT
NA	TRBV6-5	TRBD1	TRBJ2-7	CASTSPDRAAYEQYF	TGTGCCAGCACTTCCCCGGACAGGGCCGCCTACGAGCAGTACTTC
NA	TRBV6-5	NA	TRBJ1-2	CASSNGQIYGYTF	TGTGCCAGCAGTAATGGACAGATCTATGGCTACACCTTC
NA	TRBV19	NA	TRBJ1-1	CASSIIGTGTEAFF	TGTGCCAGTAGTATTATAGGGACGGGCACTGAAGCTTTCTTT
NA	TRBV6-1	NA	TRBJ2-7	CASSEAAGTSYEQYF	TGTGCCAGCAGTGAAGCGGCAGGGACCTCCTACGAGCAGTACTTC
NA	TRBV2	NA	TRBJ1-5	CASSFSRGNQPQHF	TGTGCCAGCAGTTTCTCACGGGGCAATCAGCCCCAGCATTTT